Below, 12 T cell receptor beta chains from the same sample are listed, as sequenced in a study of cytomegalovirus exposure and HLA in healthy donors. Researchers ran the PCR with 60 Vbeta and 13 Jbeta primers. The assay was immunoSEQ multiplex PCR, and TCRdb's table has in-frame clones only and misses some. Of approximately 120,000 clones in the sample, roughly 76% are singletons; the top ten hold about 13%. The sequencing input was PBMCs. The receptors derive from an older woman in good health and CMV-seropositive.

The J gene is TRBJ2-1, the V gene TRBV27; the match to TRBD2 covers 8 bases. CDR3 size: 14 residues. Germline-derived CDR1 and CDR2 are MNHEY and SMNVEV (reference sequence). J lost 10 bases, V lost 2 bases, and 7 bases had no gene match. The CDR3 reads CASSLREGFGEQFF. CDR3 coding DNA: TGTGCCAGCAGTTTACGGGAGGGCTTTGGGGAGCAGTTCTTC.

This clone was picked up a small number of times. V gene TRBV5-4 combines with J gene TRBJ2-3, with unresolved D. This CDR3 is built from 13 residues. V was shortened by 3 bases and J by 3 bases, with 8 bases between the two germline ends. CDR1 SGHNT and CDR2 YYREEE come from the germline V gene (reference sequence). The CDR3 reads CASSSPGTDTQYF. CDR3 coding DNA: TGTGCCAGCAGCTCCCCCGGGACAGATACGCAGTATTTT. The variable domain in full, completed from reference TRBV5-4 and TRBJ2-3, reads ETGVTQSPTHLIKTRGQQVTLRCSSQSGHNTVSWYQQALGQGPQFIFQYYREEENGRGNFPPRFSGLQFPNYSSELNVNALELDDSALYLCASSSPGTDTQYFGPGTRLTVL.

This clone was detected once. One junction end disagrees with the germline gene, perhaps due to a read error. V gene TRBV7-9 combines with J gene TRBJ2-7, with unresolved D. This CDR3 comprises 11 residues. The germline CDR1 and CDR2 sequences are SEHNR and FQNEAQ (reference sequence). CDR3 DNA: TGTTCCAGCAGCTTTCGTTACGAGCAGTACTTC. Its protein product is CSSSFRYEQYF.

The chain links TRBV11-1 to TRBJ2-3; the D gene is possibly TRBD2 (5 bases). Trimming cost V 4 bases and J 6 bases, with 5 bases left between them. The germline V gene encodes CDR1 SGHAT and CDR2 FQDESV (reference sequence). The CDR3 sequence is 11 residues long. This CDR3 reads CASSSGDTQYF. The CDR3 bases are TGTGCCAGCAGCTCGGGGGATACGCAGTATTTT.

The V call is TRBV7-2, the J call TRBJ1-5, with 7 bases that match TRBD1. J gave up 4 bases and V 6 bases, and 3 bases lay outside the gene matches. The CDR3 runs to 13 residues. Germline lookup yields CDR1 SGHTA and CDR2 FQGNSA. As DNA, the CDR3 is TGTGCCAGCAGTGGGACAGTTAATCAGCCCCAGCATTTT. Its translation: CASSGTVNQPQHF.

This chain links TRBV6-5 with TRBJ1-5; D possibly corresponds to TRBD1 (5 bases). Trimming took 2 bases from V and 9 from J, leaving 14 bases between them. Germline V gene sequence: CDR1 MNHEY, CDR2 SVGAGI. The CDR3 sequence is 14 residues long. As DNA, the CDR3 is TGTGCCAGCAGTTACCGGGGGGTTTTTGGGCCCCAGCATTTT. Translated, it gives CASSYRGVFGPQHF.

The chain joins TRBV7-2 to TRBJ1-4, with a tentative D call TRBD1 (5 bases). V lost 5 bases and J 0 bases, leaving 16 bases between the germline ends. The germline V gene encodes CDR1 SGHTA and CDR2 FQGNSA. The CDR3 is made up of 17 amino acids. CDR3 amino acids: CASSPSAGVATNEKLFF. Written as DNA, the CDR3 is TGTGCCAGCAGCCCAAGTGCGGGGGTGGCAACTAATGAAAAACTGTTTTTT. Based on the CDR3 plus reference TRBV7-2 and TRBJ1-4, the full variable domain is GAGVSQSPSNKVTEKGKDVELRCDPISGHTALYWYRQSLGQGLEFLIYFQGNSAPDKSGLPSDRFSAERTGGSVSTLTIQRTQQEDSAVYLCASSPSAGVATNEKLFFGSGTQLSVL.

The chain combines TRBV6-6 with TRBJ1-2; 8 bases agree with TRBD1. The length of the CDR3 is 15 residues. The V gene end was trimmed by 6 bases and the J gene end by 1 base; junction bases not matched to a gene: 7. Germline values: CDR1 MNHNY, CDR2 SVGAGI (reference sequence). Written as DNA, the CDR3 is TGTGCCAGCAGCTGGGGACAGGTGGATAACTATGGCTACACCTTC. Residues: CASSWGQVDNYGYTF.

This clone was found once. V and J are TRBV18 and TRBJ1-6; 7 bases line up with TRBD1. CDR3 length: 15 amino acids. Looked up from germline, CDR1 is KGHSH and CDR2 is LQKENI. V lost 3 bases and J lost 3; bases outside the gene matches: 2. The CDR3 is CASSPTGNYNSPLHF. The CDR3, as DNA: TGTGCCAGCTCACCGACAGGGAACTATAATTCACCCCTCCACTTT.

The V call is TRBV9, the J call TRBJ2-7; TRBD1 aligns across 10 bases. Germline lookup yields CDR1 SGDLS and CDR2 YYNGEE. The junction had 10 bases not matched to a gene; V was cut back by 1 base and J by 6 bases. The CDR3 length is 16 residues. CDR3 amino acids: CASSVTSGQGNPEQYF. CDR3 DNA sequence: TGTGCCAGCAGCGTAACCTCGGGACAGGGGAATCCCGAGCAGTACTTC.

The chain has TRBV12-5 and TRBJ2-7, with TRBD2 identical over 8 bases. Germline-derived CDR1 and CDR2 are LGHNT and FRNRAP. The CDR3 covers 15 residues. V trimming: 5 bases; J trimming: 4 bases; junction bases outside the gene matches: 10. This chain's CDR3 is CASGPGAGAIYEQYF. The CDR3 region has the DNA TGTGCTAGTGGTCCAGGAGCGGGGGCAATATACGAGCAGTACTTC.

This clone was found once. The rearrangement joins TRBV7-2 to TRBJ2-1; D possibly corresponds to TRBD2 (6 bases). V shed 1 base and J shed 12 bases, with 19 bases lying between them. From germline, CDR1 is SGHTA and CDR2 FQGNSA. The CDR3 has 15 amino acids. CDR3 DNA sequence: TGTGCCAGCAGCTTAGGCGGGTTGCGGGATTCAGTGCAGTTCTTC. This encodes CASSLGGLRDSVQFF.